The clone carrying this T cell receptor beta chain was recorded a few times. These data are taken from a study of cytomegalovirus exposure and HLA in healthy donors. Study information: Counted in an early data release were tens of millions of unique TCRs from HLA-typed donors.

V gave up 3 bases and J gave up 0 bases, with 10 bases separating them. The CDR3 covers 15 residues. Looked up from germline, CDR1 is MNHEY and CDR2 is SMNVEV (reference sequence). Use of 60 Vbeta and 13 Jbeta primers characterized the PCR. Libraries were prepared by immunoSEQ multiplex PCR; TCRdb keeps only in-frame clonotypes and omits some of them. The profile covers roughly 120,000 clones, with under 85% appearing a single time and around 5.8% taken by the ten largest. The receptor was derived from a man between 18 and 35 years old in good health and CMV-seropositive. V gene TRBV27 combines with J gene TRBJ2-3; D perhaps matches TRBD2 (6 bases). Sequenced material: PBMCs. CDR3 DNA: TGTGCCAGCAGTTTGATCGGGGGAAGCACAGATACGCAGTATTTT. It specifies CASSLIGGSTDTQYF.